The TCR beta chain under discussion was sequenced for a study of CD8+CD57+ T cells in acquired aplastic anemia. CDR3 and TCR beta VDJ profiling relied on a genomic DNA template. TCRdb recomputed calls from the reads with MiXCR, one row per CDR3 protein. The sample contains 150,000 to 200,000 distinct CDR3 sequences, 45% to 50% of which appear only once. It was patients with CD8+CD57+ cell expansion by flow cytometry who were chosen for sequencing. CDR3 length: 18 residues. V was shortened by 4 bases and J by 1 base, with 19 bases between the two germline ends. CDR1 and CDR2 (germline): SGHAT, FQDESV (reference sequence).

This chain joins TRBV11-1 and TRBJ2-2; the D call may be TRBD1 or TRBD2 (6 bases each). The sequencing sample was made of sorted CD4+, CD8+, or CD8+CD57+ T cells (not recorded which) from PBMCs. The TCR was taken from a human donor with aplastic anemia. CDR3 in DNA: TGTGCCAGCAGCTCCCCCACTCAGGGGACTCAGAACACCGGGGAGCTGTTTTTT. This sequence encodes CASSSPTQGTQNTGELFF.